The 22 T cell receptor beta chains given below trace back to one sample, sequenced in a study of T-cell memory formation after mild COVID-19. TCRdb reprocessed the 5' RACE reads via MiXCR and lists one record per CDR3 protein. The top ten hold approximately 20% of the sample, which has approximately 300,000 distinct CDR3 sequences, more than 15% seen once. Input material: PBMCs or a T cell subset sorted from them (not recorded which). The source is a man aged 18 to 29 who had mild COVID-19 (a few samples of this study predate the infection). Cell type and time point are not known.

V and J are TRBV5-1 and TRBJ2-7; D remains ambiguous. The CDR3 totals 13 residues. Trimming cost V 1 base and J 3 bases, with 8 bases left between them. Germline lookup yields CDR1 SGHRS and CDR2 YFSETQ. Written as DNA, the CDR3 is TGCGCCAGCAGCTTGTTTGGCGGCTACGAGCAGTACTTC. Protein product: CASSLFGGYEQYF.

This chain uses TRBV30 with TRBJ1-1; the D is unclear. This CDR3 has 13 amino acids. The V and J ends lost 2 bases and 4 bases respectively, with 11 bases between them. CDR1 and CDR2 from the germline V gene are GTSNPN and SVGIG (reference sequence). CDR3: CAWSPTSGTEAFF. The CDR3, as DNA: TGTGCCTGGAGTCCAACCTCGGGCACTGAAGCTTTCTTT.

This clonotype showed up just a few times. The chain has TRBV28 and TRBJ1-2; possibly TRBD1 for D (6 bases). The V gene's germline CDR1 is MDHEN and CDR2 SYDVKM. V lost 5 bases, J lost 12 bases, and 19 bases lay in between. This CDR3 spans 13 amino acids. CDR3 DNA sequence: TGTGCCAGCAGTCCTTACTCCCTGACAGGAAACACCTTC. Amino acid sequence: CASSPYSLTGNTF.

V is TRBV29-1 and J is TRBJ1-1; D uncertain. Deletions cut 4 bases from V and 1 base from J, with 16 bases between. This CDR3 is built from 15 residues. Per germline, CDR1 SQVTM and CDR2 ANQGSEA. In DNA form, the CDR3 reads TGCAGCGTTGTCCCAAGACCGAGGGAGAACACTGAAGCTTTCTTT. Its translation: CSVVPRPRENTEAFF.

Only a few counts were recorded for this clonotype. The chain combines TRBV20-1 with TRBJ2-7; D is undetermined. The CDR3 is made up of 11 amino acids. Germline assignment: CDR1 DFQATT and CDR2 SNEGSKA (reference sequence). V gave up 3 bases and J gave up 12 bases, with 15 bases separating them. The CDR3 region is CSARSNDALYF. In DNA, the CDR3 is TGCAGTGCTAGGTCGAACGACGCGCTGTACTTC.

This chain links TRBV12-3 or TRBV12-4 with TRBJ2-3, with a tentative D call TRBD1 (6 bases). The CDR3 consists of 15 residues. The ends were cut back, 6 bases at V and 1 base at J, with 14 bases in the middle. The CDR3 DNA sequence: TGTGCCAGCAGGTGGGACACCCAGGGCACAGATACGCAGTATTTT. The encoded protein is CASRWDTQGTDTQYF.

The V call is TRBV7-2, the J call TRBJ1-6, with D hard to call. Trimming left V 5 bases short and J 14 bases short, with 16 bases between. The CDR3 sequence is 13 residues long. CDR1 SGHTA and CDR2 FQGNSA come from the germline V gene. DNA of the CDR3: TGTGCCAGCAGCGGACCACGAGCGCGGGCCCTCCACTTT. Residues: CASSGPRARALHF.

This clonotype was detected ten times or more. This rearrangement joins TRBV7-2 to TRBJ2-3; D is ambiguous. The CDR3 length is 13 residues. Germline-derived CDR1 and CDR2 are SGHTA and FQGNSA. V dropped 8 bases and J dropped 2 bases, with 11 bases sitting between them. The CDR3 nucleotides read TGTGCCAGCGAATGGAGAAACACAGATACGCAGTATTTT. This gives the protein CASEWRNTDTQYF.

This clonotype was seen a few times. The gene calls are TRBV3-1 and TRBJ2-3, with D perhaps matching TRBD1 or TRBD2 (5 bases each). V lost 0 bases and J lost 6, with 7 bases in between. The CDR3 loop spans 13 amino acids. From germline, CDR1 is LGHDT and CDR2 YNNKEL (reference sequence). CDR3 residues: CASSQDGTDTQYF. The CDR3 nucleotides read TGTGCCAGCAGCCAAGATGGGACGGATACGCAGTATTTT.

This clonotype was detected only a few times. The rearrangement links TRBV6-2 or TRBV6-3 to TRBJ2-3; 8 bases map to TRBD2. CDR3 length: 16 amino acids. Germline loops: CDR1 MNHEY, CDR2 SVGEGT. V lost 7 bases to trimming and J lost 1 base; unmatched junction nucleotides: 10. The CDR3: CASTPWRGGRTDTQYF. The CDR3, as DNA: TGTGCCAGCACTCCATGGCGCGGGGGGCGCACAGATACGCAGTATTTT.

The chain carries TRBV6-1 and TRBJ2-7, with 10 nucleotides matching TRBD1. Germline CDR1 reads MNHNS; CDR2 reads SASEGT. The CDR3 consists of 14 residues. V gave up 7 bases and J gave up 4 bases; unmatched junction bases: 7. CDR3 in amino acids: CASKSTGGFYEQYF. DNA for the CDR3: TGTGCCAGCAAGTCGACAGGGGGCTTTTACGAGCAGTACTTC.

This clonotype has a handful of counts. The chain recombines TRBV11-2 with TRBJ1-2; unclear D gene. The CDR3 runs to 15 residues. Deletions cut 3 bases from V and 2 bases from J, with 13 bases between. Germline CDR1 reads SGHAT; CDR2 reads FQNNGV. In nucleotides, the CDR3 is TGTGCCAGCAGCTTGATGGTTACCGTGAACTATGGCTACACCTTC. This sequence encodes CASSLMVTVNYGYTF.

This clonotype was counted between two and nine times. The V call is TRBV7-2, the J call TRBJ2-7, with 7 bases that match TRBD1. This CDR3 comprises 14 residues. J lost 8 bases, V lost 5 bases, and 12 bases had no gene match. Per the germline V gene, CDR1 is SGHTA and CDR2 is FQGNSA. In DNA, the CDR3 is TGTGCCAGCAGCACGCCCGGGACAGTTTTACAGCAGTACTTC. It yields the protein CASSTPGTVLQQYF.

CDR3 protein: CASRQQGNTEAFF. The CDR3 DNA sequence: TGTGCCAGCAGGCAACAGGGGAACACTGAAGCTTTCTTT. The gene calls are TRBV7-2 and TRBJ1-1, with D possibly being TRBD1 (6 bases). CDR3 length: 13 residues. Germline values: CDR1 SGHTA, CDR2 FQGNSA. V lost 6 bases to trimming and J lost 1 base, with 9 bases between them. Drawing the rest from reference TRBV7-2 and TRBJ1-1, the complete variable domain is GAGVSQSPSNKVTEKGKDVELRCDPISGHTALYWYRQSLGQGLEFLIYFQGNSAPDKSGLPSDRFSAERTGGSVSTLTIQRTQQEDSAVYLCASRQQGNTEAFFGQGTRLTVV.

The CDR3 bases are TGTGCCAGCAGCTCCAGGGGGCGCGAGCAGTACGTC. Protein: CASSSRGREQYV. The chain has TRBV13 and TRBJ2-7; 8 nucleotides align to TRBD1. With V trimmed by 4 bases and J by 6 bases, 2 bases remained unmatched. CDR3 length: 12 amino acids. Germline V CDR1 and CDR2: PRHDT, FYEKMQ (reference sequence).

This clonotype was detected only a few times. The chain links TRBV3-1 to TRBJ2-7, with 8 bases that match TRBD1. The V gene end was trimmed by 4 bases and the J gene end by 4 bases; junction bases not matched to a gene: 6. This CDR3 has 14 residues. From germline, CDR1 is LGHDT and CDR2 YNNKEL (reference sequence). The DNA of the CDR3 is TGTGCCAGCAGCCCCCGGGACAGGAATTACGAGCAGTACGTC. Residues: CASSPRDRNYEQYV.

The CDR3 nucleotides are TGTGCCAGCAGCCCATCGGGCGGGAAGTACGAGCAGTACTTC. This sequence encodes CASSPSGGKYEQYF. V gene TRBV7-2 combines with J gene TRBJ2-7; TRBD2 might be the D (6 bases). Looked up from germline, CDR1 is SGHTA and CDR2 is FQGNSA. The CDR3 sequence is 14 residues long. Deletions cut 5 bases from V and 4 bases from J, with 15 bases between.

This clonotype was detected only a few times. The chain joins TRBV7-2 to TRBJ2-1; TRBD2 agrees at 9 bases. Trimming took 5 bases from V and 3 from J; bases not matched to a gene: 11. Germline V lookup: CDR1 SGHTA, CDR2 FQGNSA. The CDR3 loop spans 17 amino acids. DNA of the CDR3: TGTGCCAGCAGCGATCCACCCGGCGGGGGGGACTACAATGAGCAGTTCTTC. Translated: CASSDPPGGGDYNEQFF.

This rearrangement joins TRBV20-1 to TRBJ1-1; 8 positions agree with TRBD1. The CDR3 totals 14 residues. Germline V gene data show CDR1 as DFQATT and CDR2 as SNEGSKA (reference sequence). With V trimmed by 5 bases and J by 6 bases, 11 bases remained unmatched. CDR3 sequence: CSAGTGRFPAEAFF. The CDR3 nucleotides are TGCAGTGCTGGGACAGGTAGGTTCCCGGCTGAAGCTTTCTTT.

In its sample, this clonotype was seen many times. The J gene is TRBJ2-3, the V gene TRBV4-3; 10 positions agree with TRBD2. The CDR3 consists of 15 residues. The V segment lost 0 bases and the J segment 5 bases; nucleotides outside the gene matches: 2. Germline V gene sequence: CDR1 LGHNA, CDR2 YSLEER. The CDR3 loop reads CASSQEKRGGDTQYF. CDR3 sequence (DNA): TGCGCCAGCAGCCAAGAGAAGCGGGGGGGAGATACGCAGTATTTT.

The gene calls are TRBV5-5 and TRBJ2-1; tentative D call: TRBD1 (6 bases). The CDR3 has 14 amino acids. Germline CDR1 reads SGHKS; CDR2 reads YYEKEE (reference sequence). V shed 4 bases and J shed 3 bases, with 11 bases lying between them. Written as DNA, the CDR3 is TGTGCCAGCAGCAAGGACAGCGTCTACAATGAGCAGTTCTTC. Protein: CASSKDSVYNEQFF.

This clonotype was detected many times. This chain links TRBV12-3 or TRBV12-4 with TRBJ1-1, with D perhaps TRBD1 (6 bases). V was cut by 6 bases and J by 0 bases, with 11 bases left in between. The CDR3 has 14 residues. The CDR3 region is CASSSGVMNTEAFF. The CDR3 DNA reads as TGTGCCAGCAGCTCAGGGGTTATGAACACTGAAGCTTTCTTT.